This T cell receptor beta chain derives from a study of blood T cell repertoires in COVID-19. This clone has only one observation. Study processing details: For nucleated cells, counts were estimated from reference gene primer amplification. Data came from immunoSEQ multiplex PCR; TCRdb stores just in-frame clones and leaves some out. Clone size and the V and J calls come from that table; the DNA yielded D and trimming. The sample lists more than 75,000 clones, roughly 90% occurring once. V lost 3 bases and J lost 7; bases outside the gene matches: 6. Germline V gives CDR1 MNHEY, CDR2 SVGAGI. The CDR3 totals 14 residues.

V is TRBV6-5 and J is TRBJ1-1; 9 bases map to TRBD1. The source of this sequence is a man older than 75 with active or convalescent COVID-19. Sample: peripheral blood. This chain's CDR3 is CASSYSTGGDEAFF. For the CDR3, the DNA is TGTGCCAGCAGTTATTCGACAGGGGGAGATGAAGCTTTCTTT.